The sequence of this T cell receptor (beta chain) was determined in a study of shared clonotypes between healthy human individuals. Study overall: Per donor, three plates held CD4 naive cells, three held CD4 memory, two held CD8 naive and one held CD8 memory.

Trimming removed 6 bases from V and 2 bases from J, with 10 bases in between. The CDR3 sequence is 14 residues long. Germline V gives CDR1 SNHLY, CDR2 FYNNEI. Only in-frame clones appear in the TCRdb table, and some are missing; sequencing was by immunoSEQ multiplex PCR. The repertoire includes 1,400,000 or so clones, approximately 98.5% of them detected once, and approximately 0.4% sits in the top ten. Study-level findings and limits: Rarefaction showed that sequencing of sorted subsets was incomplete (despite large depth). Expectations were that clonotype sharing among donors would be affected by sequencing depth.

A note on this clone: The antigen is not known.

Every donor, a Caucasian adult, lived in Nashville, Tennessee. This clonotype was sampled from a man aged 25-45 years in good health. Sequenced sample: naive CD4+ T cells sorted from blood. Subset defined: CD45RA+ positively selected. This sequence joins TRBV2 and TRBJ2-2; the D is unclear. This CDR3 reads CASRPLSNTGELFF. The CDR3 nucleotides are TGTGCCAGCAGGCCTCTTAGTAACACCGGGGAGCTGTTTTTT.